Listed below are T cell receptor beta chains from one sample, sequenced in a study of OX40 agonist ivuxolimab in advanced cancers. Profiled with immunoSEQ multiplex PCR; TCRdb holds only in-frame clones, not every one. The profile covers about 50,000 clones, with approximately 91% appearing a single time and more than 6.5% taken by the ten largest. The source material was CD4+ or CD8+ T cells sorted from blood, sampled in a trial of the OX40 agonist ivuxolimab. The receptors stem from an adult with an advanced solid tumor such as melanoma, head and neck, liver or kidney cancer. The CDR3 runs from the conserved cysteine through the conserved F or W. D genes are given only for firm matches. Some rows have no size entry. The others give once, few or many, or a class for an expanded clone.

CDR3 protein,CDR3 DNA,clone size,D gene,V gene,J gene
CASSLGQGATGELFF,TGTGCCAGCAGTTTAGGACAGGGGGCGACCGGGGAGCTGTTTTTT,NA,TRBD1,TRBV28,TRBJ2-2
CASSPVVQMNTEAFF,TGTGCCAGCAGCCCCGTAGTACAAATGAACACTGAAGCTTTCTTT,NA,NA,TRBV6-5,TRBJ1-1
CASSSPGRSNYGYTF,TGTGCCAGCAGTTCTCCGGGACGATCAAACTATGGCTACACCTTC,NA,NA,TRBV6-5,TRBJ1-2
CSGEGGMNTEAFF,TGCAGCGGAGAGGGGGGGATGAACACTGAAGCTTTCTTT,NA,NA,TRBV29-1,TRBJ1-1
CAWRPAAGGFGEQYF,TGTGCCTGGAGACCTGCAGCGGGGGGTTTTGGAGAGCAGTACTTC,NA,TRBD2,TRBV30,TRBJ2-7
CASSMQGGNTEAFF,TGTGCCAGTAGTATGCAGGGGGGGAACACTGAAGCTTTCTTT,NA,TRBD1,TRBV19,TRBJ1-1
CASSHGLDPTDTQYF,TGTGCCAGCAGCCACGGACTGGACCCCACAGATACGCAGTATTTT,once,NA,TRBV7-9,TRBJ2-3
CASSYTGSGNTIYF,TGTGCCAGCAGCTATACAGGGTCCGGAAACACCATATATTTT,NA,NA,TRBV7-2,TRBJ1-3
CASSAGTGGNYGYTF,TGTGCCAGTAGTGCCGGGACAGGGGGAAACTATGGCTACACCTTC,NA,TRBD1,TRBV19,TRBJ1-2
CASSQVGSFGEKLFF,TGCGCCAGCAGCCAAGTAGGGAGCTTCGGTGAAAAACTGTTTTTT,NA,NA,TRBV4-1,TRBJ1-4
CASSEGLAGDYEQYF,TGTGCCAGCAGTGAGGGACTAGCGGGGGACTACGAGCAGTACTTC,once,TRBD2,TRBV27,TRBJ2-7
CASSFLGQGGPYNEQFF,TGTGCCAGCAGTTTTCTGGGACAGGGGGGCCCTTACAATGAGCAGTTCTTC,NA,TRBD1,TRBV27,TRBJ2-1
CSVAESYGYTF,TGCAGCGTTGCTGAATCCTATGGCTACACCTTC,NA,NA,TRBV29-1,TRBJ1-2
CASSPRGGGYNEQFF,TGTGCCAGCAGTCCACGGGGCGGGGGCTACAATGAGCAGTTCTTC,NA,TRBD2,TRBV6-5,TRBJ2-1
CARRGEIPNYGYTF,TGTGCCCGGAGGGGAGAAATTCCTAACTATGGCTACACCTTC,NA,NA,TRBV30,TRBJ1-2
CATSSNRVGYTF,TGTGCCACCAGCAGCAACAGGGTCGGCTACACCTTC,NA,NA,TRBV15,TRBJ1-2